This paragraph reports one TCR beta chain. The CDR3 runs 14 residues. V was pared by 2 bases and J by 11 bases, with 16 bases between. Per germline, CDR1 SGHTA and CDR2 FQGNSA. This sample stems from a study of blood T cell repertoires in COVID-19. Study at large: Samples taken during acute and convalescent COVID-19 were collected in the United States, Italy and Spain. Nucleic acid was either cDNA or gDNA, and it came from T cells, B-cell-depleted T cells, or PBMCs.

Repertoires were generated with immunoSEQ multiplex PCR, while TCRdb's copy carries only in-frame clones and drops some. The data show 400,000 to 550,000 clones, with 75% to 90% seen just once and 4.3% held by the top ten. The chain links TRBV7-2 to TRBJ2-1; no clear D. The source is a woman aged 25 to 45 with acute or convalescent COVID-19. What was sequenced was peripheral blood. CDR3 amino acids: CASSLLPEPPKQFF. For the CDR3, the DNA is TGTGCCAGCAGCTTACTGCCCGAGCCCCCGAAGCAGTTCTTC.